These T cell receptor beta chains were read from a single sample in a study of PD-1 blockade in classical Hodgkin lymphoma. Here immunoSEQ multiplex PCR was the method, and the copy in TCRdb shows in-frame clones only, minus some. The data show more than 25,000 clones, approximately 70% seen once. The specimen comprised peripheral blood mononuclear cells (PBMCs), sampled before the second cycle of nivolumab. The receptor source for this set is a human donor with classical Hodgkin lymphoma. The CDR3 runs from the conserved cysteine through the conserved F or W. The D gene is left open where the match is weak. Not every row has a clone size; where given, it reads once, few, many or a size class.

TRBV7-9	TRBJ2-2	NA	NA	CASSSRNEGANTGELFF	TGTGCCAGCAGCTCCCGTAACGAGGGTGCAAACACCGGGGAGCTGTTTTTT
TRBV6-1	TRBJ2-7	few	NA	CASRNTGIGEQYF	TGTGCCAGCAGGAATACAGGGATTGGCGAGCAGTACTTC
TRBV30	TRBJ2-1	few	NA	CAWSPTRLPYNEQFF	TGTGCCTGGAGCCCGACTAGGCTGCCCTACAATGAGCAGTTCTTC
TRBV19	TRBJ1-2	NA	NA	CASSMGRATNYGYTF	TGTGCCAGTAGTATGGGTCGCGCTACTAACTATGGCTACACCTTC
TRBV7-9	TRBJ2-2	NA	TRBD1	CASSPETGGLGGELFF	TGTGCCAGCAGCCCGGAGACAGGGGGGCTTGGCGGGGAGCTGTTTTTT
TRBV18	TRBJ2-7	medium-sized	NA	CASSPRAGQYEQYF	TGTGCCAGCTCACCACGTGCAGGCCAGTACGAGCAGTACTTC
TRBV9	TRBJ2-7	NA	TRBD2	CASSVQTSGSLNEQYF	TGTGCCAGCAGCGTCCAGACTAGCGGGAGTCTGAACGAGCAGTACTTC
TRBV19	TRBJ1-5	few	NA	CASSGTGYGNQPQHF	TGTGCCAGTAGTGGAACAGGGTACGGCAATCAGCCCCAGCATTTT
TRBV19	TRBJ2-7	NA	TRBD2	CASSRLAGGLYEQYF	TGTGCCAGTAGTAGACTAGCGGGAGGTCTCTACGAGCAGTACTTC
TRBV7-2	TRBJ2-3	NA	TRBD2	CASSDGTSGFSTDTQYF	TGTGCCAGCAGCGACGGGACTAGCGGTTTCAGCACAGATACGCAGTATTTT
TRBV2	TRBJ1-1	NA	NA	CASRRDASSPNTEAFF	TGTGCCAGCAGGCGGGACGCCTCTTCCCCGAACACTGAAGCTTTCTTT
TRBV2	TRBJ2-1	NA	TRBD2	CASSGTSGVSYNEQFF	TGTGCCAGCAGCGGGACTAGCGGGGTCTCCTACAATGAGCAGTTCTTC
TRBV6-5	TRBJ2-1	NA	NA	CASSRDTSYNEQFF	TGTGCCAGCAGCCGGGACACCTCCTACAATGAGCAGTTCTTC
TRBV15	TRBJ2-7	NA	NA	CATSRLENEQYF	TGTGCCACCAGCAGGCTAGAAAACGAGCAGTACTTC
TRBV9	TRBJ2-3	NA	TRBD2	CASSPRVAGVDTQYF	TGTGCCAGCAGCCCCAGAGTAGCGGGAGTGGATACGCAGTATTTT
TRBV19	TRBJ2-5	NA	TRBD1	CASSEIQGPQETQYF	TGTGCCAGTAGTGAAATACAGGGGCCCCAAGAGACCCAGTACTTC
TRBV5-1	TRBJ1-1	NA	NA	CASSSGREGVTEAFF	TGCGCCAGCAGTTCCGGCAGGGAAGGAGTCACTGAAGCTTTCTTT
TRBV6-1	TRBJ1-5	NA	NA	CASSEALLRGNQPQHF	TGTGCCAGCAGTGAAGCCCTCCTAAGGGGCAATCAGCCCCAGCATTTT
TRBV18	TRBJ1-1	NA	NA	CASSPTTGGNTEAFF	TGTGCCAGCTCACCAACGACCGGGGGGAACACTGAAGCTTTCTTT
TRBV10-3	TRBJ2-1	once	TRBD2	CAISGEREGYNEQFF	TGTGCCATCAGTGGGGAGCGGGAGGGCTACAATGAGCAGTTCTTC
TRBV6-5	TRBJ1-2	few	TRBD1	CASSYAGTGDGYTF	TGTGCCAGCAGTTACGCCGGGACAGGGGATGGCTACACCTTC
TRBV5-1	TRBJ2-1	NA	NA	CASSFHTSSNEQFF	TGCGCCAGCAGCTTCCACACCTCATCGAATGAGCAGTTCTTC
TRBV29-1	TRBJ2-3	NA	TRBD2	CSVGLAGGPDTQYF	TGCAGCGTTGGACTAGCGGGAGGTCCAGATACGCAGTATTTT
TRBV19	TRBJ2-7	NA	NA	CASNMGPHRNEQYF	TGTGCCAGTAACATGGGACCGCATCGTAACGAGCAGTACTTC
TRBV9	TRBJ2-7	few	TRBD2	CASSVGLANSYEQYF	TGTGCCAGCAGCGTAGGACTAGCGAACTCCTACGAGCAGTACTTC
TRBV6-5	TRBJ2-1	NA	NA	CASSYSVSSYNEQFF	TGTGCCAGCAGTTACTCGGTGAGCTCCTACAATGAGCAGTTCTTC
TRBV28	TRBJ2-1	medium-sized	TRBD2	CASSLPSGYNEQFF	TGTGCCAGCAGTTTACCTAGCGGCTACAATGAGCAGTTCTTC
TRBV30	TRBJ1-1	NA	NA	CAWSVFRGAGTEAFF	TGTGCCTGGAGTGTATTCCGGGGGGCAGGCACTGAAGCTTTCTTT
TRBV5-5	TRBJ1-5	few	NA	CASSASPGTWISNQPQHF	TGTGCCAGCAGCGCGTCGCCGGGAACTTGGATAAGCAATCAGCCCCAGCATTTT
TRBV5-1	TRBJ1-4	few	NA	CASSLSGEKLFF	TGCGCCAGCAGCCTATCGGGGGAAAAACTGTTTTTT
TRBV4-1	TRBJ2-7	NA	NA	CASSQGPGDSYEQYF	TGCGCCAGCAGCCAAGGGCCGGGGGACTCCTACGAGCAGTACTTC
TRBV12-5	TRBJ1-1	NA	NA	CASGLDNFPSTEAFF	TGTGCTAGTGGTTTGGACAATTTTCCGTCCACTGAAGCTTTCTTT